This T cell receptor (beta chain) is drawn from a study of CD8 T cells in Susac syndrome. RNA was extracted with the RNeasy kit, and a quantity of 0.5 to 1 ug was reverse transcribed using random hexamers. The immunoSEQ assay covered 54 Vbeta and 13 Jbeta segments for CDR3. Using its own MiXCR run on the immunoSEQ multiplex PCR reads, TCRdb lists one record per CDR3 protein. The sample lists 160,000 or so distinct CDR3 sequences; 92% were seen once. Germline V gene lookup returns CDR1 DFQATT and CDR2 SNEGSKA (reference sequence). This CDR3 contains 14 residues. Trimming removed 6 bases from V and 4 bases from J; junction bases left unmatched: 12. To note about this clonotype: Its antigen is unidentified.

Sequencing of TCR beta was performed on blood CD8+ and CD4+ T cells. The CD8+ and CD4+ T cells were negatively isolated, with the TEMRA cells enriched by FACS. Study conclusions and caveats: Regarding the TCR sequencing and HLA analysis, the study admitted that a relatively small number of individuals were involved.

The TCR was taken from a human donor in good health. The specimen sequenced was CD4+ T cells from PBMCs. V gene TRBV20-1 combines with J gene TRBJ2-7; TRBD1 aligns across 7 bases. CDR3 protein: CSAEKGGRGYEQYF. The CDR3 DNA reads TGCAGTGCCGAAAAAGGGGGCCGGGGTTACGAGCAGTACTTC.